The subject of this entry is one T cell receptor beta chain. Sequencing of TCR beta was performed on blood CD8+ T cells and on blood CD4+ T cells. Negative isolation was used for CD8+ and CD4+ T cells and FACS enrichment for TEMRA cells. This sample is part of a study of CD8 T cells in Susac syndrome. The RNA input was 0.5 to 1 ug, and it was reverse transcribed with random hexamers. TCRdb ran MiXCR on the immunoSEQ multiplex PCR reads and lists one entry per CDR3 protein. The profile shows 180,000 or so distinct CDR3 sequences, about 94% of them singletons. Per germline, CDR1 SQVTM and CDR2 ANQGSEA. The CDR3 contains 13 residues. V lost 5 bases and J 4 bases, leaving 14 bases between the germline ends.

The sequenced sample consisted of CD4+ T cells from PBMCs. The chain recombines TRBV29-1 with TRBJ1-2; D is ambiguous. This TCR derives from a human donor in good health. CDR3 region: CSVLVHPGYGYTF. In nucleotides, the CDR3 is TGCAGCGTTTTGGTACACCCAGGCTATGGCTACACCTTC.